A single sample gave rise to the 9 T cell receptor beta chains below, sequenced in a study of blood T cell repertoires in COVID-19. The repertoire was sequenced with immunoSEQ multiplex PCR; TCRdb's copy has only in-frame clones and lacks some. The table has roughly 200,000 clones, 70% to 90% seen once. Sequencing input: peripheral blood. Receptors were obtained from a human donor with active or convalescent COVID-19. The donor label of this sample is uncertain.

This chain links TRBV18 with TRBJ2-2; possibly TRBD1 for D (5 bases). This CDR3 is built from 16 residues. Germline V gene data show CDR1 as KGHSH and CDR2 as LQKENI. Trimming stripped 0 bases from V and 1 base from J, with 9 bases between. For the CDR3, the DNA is TGTGCCAGCTCACCACCGCGTCAGGGGAACACCGGGGAGCTGTTTTTT. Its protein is CASSPPRQGNTGELFF. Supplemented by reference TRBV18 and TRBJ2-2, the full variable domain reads NAGVMQNPRHLVRRRGQEARLRCSPMKGHSHVYWYRQLPEEGLKFMVYLQKENIIDESGMPKERFSAEFPKEGPSILRIQQVVRGDSAAYFCASSPPRQGNTGELFFGEGSRLTVL.

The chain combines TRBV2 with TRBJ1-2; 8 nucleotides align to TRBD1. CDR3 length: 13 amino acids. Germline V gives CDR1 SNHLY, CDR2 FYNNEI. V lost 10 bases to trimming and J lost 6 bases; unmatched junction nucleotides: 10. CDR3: CAIKQGAVDGYTF. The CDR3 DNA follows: TGTGCCATAAAGCAGGGGGCGGTGGATGGCTACACCTTC.

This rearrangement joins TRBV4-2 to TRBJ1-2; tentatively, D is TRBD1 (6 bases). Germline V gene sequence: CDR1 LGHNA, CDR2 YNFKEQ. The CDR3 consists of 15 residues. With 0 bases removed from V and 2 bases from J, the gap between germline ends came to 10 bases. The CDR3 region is CASSQENQGNYGYTF. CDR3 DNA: TGTGCCAGCAGCCAAGAAAATCAGGGGAACTATGGCTACACCTTC.

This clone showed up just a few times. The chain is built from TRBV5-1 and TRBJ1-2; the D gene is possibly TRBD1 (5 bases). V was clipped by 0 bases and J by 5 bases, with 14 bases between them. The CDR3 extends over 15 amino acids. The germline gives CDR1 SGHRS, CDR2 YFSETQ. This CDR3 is CASSLEQGRLYGYTF. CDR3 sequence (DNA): TGCGCCAGCAGCTTGGAGCAGGGTCGACTGTATGGCTACACCTTC.

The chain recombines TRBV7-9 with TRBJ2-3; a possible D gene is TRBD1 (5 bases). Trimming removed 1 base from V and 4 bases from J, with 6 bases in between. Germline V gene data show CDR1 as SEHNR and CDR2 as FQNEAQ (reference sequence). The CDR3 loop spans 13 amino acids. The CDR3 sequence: CASSLGTSDTQYF. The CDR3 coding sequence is TGTGCCAGCAGCTTAGGGACATCAGATACGCAGTATTTT.

The CDR3 is CASSEALAWNTGELFF. For the CDR3, the DNA is TGTGCCAGCAGTGAAGCACTAGCGTGGAACACCGGGGAGCTGTTTTTT. The rearrangement joins TRBV2 to TRBJ2-2, with 7 bases that match TRBD2. Germline V gives CDR1 SNHLY, CDR2 FYNNEI. The CDR3 length is 16 residues. The junction had 2 bases not matched to a gene; V was cut back by 0 bases and J by 1 base.

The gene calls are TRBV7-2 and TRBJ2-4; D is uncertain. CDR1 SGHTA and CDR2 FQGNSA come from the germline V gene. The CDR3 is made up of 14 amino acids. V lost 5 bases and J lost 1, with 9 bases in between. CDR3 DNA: TGTGCCAGCAGCGCGACTGCCGCCAAAAACATTCAGTACTTC. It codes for CASSATAAKNIQYF.

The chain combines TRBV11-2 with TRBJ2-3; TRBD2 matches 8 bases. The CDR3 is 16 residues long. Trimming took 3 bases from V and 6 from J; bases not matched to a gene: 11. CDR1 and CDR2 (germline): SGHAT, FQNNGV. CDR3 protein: CASSFSASRGGDTQYF. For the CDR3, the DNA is TGTGCCAGCAGCTTCTCCGCTAGCCGGGGGGGGGATACGCAGTATTTT.

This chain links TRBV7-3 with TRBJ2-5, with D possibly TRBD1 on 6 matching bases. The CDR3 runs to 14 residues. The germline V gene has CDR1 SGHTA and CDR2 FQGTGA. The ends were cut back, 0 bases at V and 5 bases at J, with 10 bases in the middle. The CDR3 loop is CASSLTGGAETQYF. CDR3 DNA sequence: TGTGCCAGCAGCTTAACTGGGGGCGCGGAGACCCAGTACTTC. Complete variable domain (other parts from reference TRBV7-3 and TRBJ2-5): GAGVSQTPSNKVTEKGKYVELRCDPISGHTALYWYRQSLGQGPEFLIYFQGTGAADDSGLPNDRFFAVRPEGSVSTLKIQRTERGDSAVYLCASSLTGGAETQYFGPGTRLLVL.